The 21 T cell receptor beta chains below were found in one sample sequenced in a study of Tregs in tolerant kidney transplant recipients. The nonmyeloablative bone marrow transplants came from related graft donors, with transient mixed chimerism. The data were produced by immunoSEQ multiplex PCR, yet TCRdb's version contains in-frame clones alone and is incomplete. This sample yields roughly 64,000 clones, of which approximately 87% are seen a single time; 3.5% to 4% belongs to the top ten. The sequencing here drew on CD4+ T cells from blood (PBMCs), taken 6 months after the transplant. The receptors shown here come from a human patient who received a combined kidney and bone marrow transplant. Some T cells may originate from the graft donor.

This clone was detected only once. The rearrangement uses TRBV18 and TRBJ1-5; 8 bases map to TRBD1. J lost 4 bases, V lost 4 bases, and 9 bases had no gene match. CDR3 length: 16 amino acids. From germline, CDR1 is KGHSH and CDR2 LQKENI. CDR3 in amino acids: CASSQTRDRTNQPQHF. CDR3 in DNA: TGTGCCAGCTCACAAACCCGGGACAGGACTAATCAGCCCCAGCATTTT.

The chain has TRBV11-3 and TRBJ1-2; 7 bases agree with TRBD1. V lost 1 base, J lost 7 bases, and 6 bases stayed unmatched. The germline V gene encodes CDR1 SGHNT and CDR2 YENEEA. The CDR3 is 14 residues long. The CDR3 spells CASSLADRAGGYTF. The CDR3 nucleotides read TGTGCCAGCAGCTTAGCCGACAGGGCGGGTGGCTACACCTTC.

V usage is TRBV5-4 and J usage is TRBJ2-5; 12 bases match TRBD2. The CDR3 has 15 amino acids. J gave up 5 bases and V 2 bases, and 4 bases lay outside the gene matches. Per germline, CDR1 SGHNT and CDR2 YYREEE (reference sequence). CDR3 in amino acids: CASSFLAGGHETQYF. The CDR3, as DNA: TGTGCCAGCAGCTTTCTAGCGGGAGGGCACGAGACCCAGTACTTC.

The chain recombines TRBV5-1 with TRBJ2-1; D may be TRBD2 (6 bases). This CDR3 is built from 14 residues. V was shortened by 8 bases and J by 0 bases, with 12 bases between the two germline ends. The germline V gene has CDR1 SGHRS and CDR2 YFSETQ. Here the CDR3 DNA reads TGCGCCAGGAGGGACTGGAGCTCCTACAATGAGCAGTTCTTC. Its protein is CARRDWSSYNEQFF.

This clone has only one observation. The chain has TRBV7-3 and TRBJ2-3; 9 nucleotides line up with TRBD1. The CDR3 covers 18 residues. Losses at the gene ends were 5 bases for V and 3 bases for J; bases not matched to a gene: 15. The germline gives CDR1 SGHTA, CDR2 FQGTGA. CDR3: CASSPEGPGQGGTDTQYF. The DNA of the CDR3 is TGTGCCAGCAGCCCAGAGGGTCCGGGACAGGGAGGAACAGATACGCAGTATTTT.

The V and J genes are TRBV11-1 and TRBJ2-6; unclear D gene. V was clipped by 1 base and J by 0 bases, with 10 bases between them. This CDR3 is 17 amino acids long. Per germline, CDR1 SGHAT and CDR2 FQDESV (reference sequence). CDR3 DNA sequence: TGTGCCAGCAGCTTAGGGGCCAGAAACTCTGGGGCCAACGTCCTGACTTTC. It encodes CASSLGARNSGANVLTF.

The V gene is TRBV10-3, the J gene TRBJ2-2, with D unresolved. The CDR3 has 13 residues. The germline V and J ends were trimmed by 11 bases and 0 bases, with 10 bases remaining between them. Per the germline V gene, CDR1 is ENHRY and CDR2 is SYGVKD. The chain's CDR3 is CAALLPNTGELFF. For the CDR3, the DNA is TGTGCCGCGCTATTGCCGAACACCGGGGAGCTGTTTTTT.

CDR3 nucleotide sequence: TGTGCCAGCAGCGGAGTTGAGTGGGAGACCCAGTACTTC. Translation: CASSGVEWETQYF. This sequence joins TRBV5-4 and TRBJ2-5; D is unclear. V was clipped by 4 bases and J by 5 bases, with 12 bases between them. CDR1 and CDR2 from the germline V gene are SGHNT and YYREEE (reference sequence). This CDR3 spans 13 amino acids.

For this clone: Other nucleotide sequences from this sample produce the same CDR3. This rearrangement joins TRBV11-2 to TRBJ1-6, with a tentative D call TRBD1 (6 bases). Germline V gene data show CDR1 as SGHAT and CDR2 as FQNNGV. The CDR3 consists of 12 residues. Deletions cut 6 bases from V and 9 bases from J, with 9 bases between. CDR3 residues: CASRQGFSPLHF. The DNA of the CDR3 is TGTGCCAGCAGGCAGGGGTTTTCACCCCTCCACTTT.

The chain recombines TRBV5-5 with TRBJ2-5; 10 bases are a match to TRBD1. The CDR3 consists of 16 residues. V lost 4 bases, J lost 5 bases, and 11 bases stayed unmatched. Germline lookup yields CDR1 SGHKS and CDR2 YYEKEE (reference sequence). Here the CDR3 DNA reads TGTGCCAGCAGCCTGGACAGGGGGTCGCTTTTGGAGACCCAGTACTTC. Protein: CASSLDRGSLLETQYF.

J is TRBJ2-5 and V is TRBV11-3, with 13 bases matching TRBD2. This CDR3 spans 17 amino acids. V lost 1 base and J lost 4; bases outside the gene matches: 6. Germline V CDR1 and CDR2: SGHNT, YENEEA. The CDR3 here is CASSLGRTSGRGETQYF. DNA for the CDR3: TGTGCCAGCAGCTTAGGGCGGACTAGCGGGAGAGGAGAGACCCAGTACTTC.

This chain joins TRBV5-6 and TRBJ1-2; D gene ambiguous. CDR1 and CDR2 (germline): SGHDT, YYEEEE. The CDR3 runs to 15 residues. V lost 1 base and J 5 bases, leaving 15 bases between the germline ends. CDR3: CASSLPRPSGYGYTF. CDR3 DNA sequence: TGTGCCAGCAGCTTGCCGCGGCCCTCGGGATATGGCTACACCTTC.

The sample holds one count of this clone. The chain couples TRBV6-1 to TRBJ2-1; the match to TRBD1 covers 8 bases. This CDR3 comprises 17 residues. Trimming removed 3 bases from V and 4 bases from J; junction bases left unmatched: 11. Germline V lookup: CDR1 MNHNS, CDR2 SASEGT. DNA for the CDR3: TGTGCCAGCAGTGATTTGGTGACAGGGGCTATTTACAATGAGCAGTTCTTC. This encodes CASSDLVTGAIYNEQFF.

The chain combines TRBV7-2 with TRBJ1-1; 8 nucleotides align to TRBD1. Per the germline V gene, CDR1 is SGHTA and CDR2 is FQGNSA. The CDR3 covers 15 residues. Trimming removed 3 bases from V and 5 bases from J; junction bases left unmatched: 8. CDR3 residues: CASSLTGQGVTEAFF. In DNA, the CDR3 is TGTGCCAGCAGCTTGACTGGACAGGGTGTAACTGAAGCTTTCTTT. Combining the CDR3 with reference TRBV7-2 and TRBJ1-1 gives the whole variable domain GAGVSQSPSNKVTEKGKDVELRCDPISGHTALYWYRQSLGQGLEFLIYFQGNSAPDKSGLPSDRFSAERTGGSVSTLTIQRTQQEDSAVYLCASSLTGQGVTEAFFGQGTRLTVV.

This chain joins TRBV4-2 and TRBJ1-5; D perhaps matches TRBD1 (5 bases). The CDR3 extends over 16 amino acids. The V gene lost 0 bases and the J gene lost 3 bases, with 12 bases spanning the gap. Germline values: CDR1 LGHNA, CDR2 YNFKEQ. Here the CDR3 reads CASSQDFGQNNQPQHF. The CDR3 bases are TGTGCCAGCAGCCAAGATTTTGGACAAAACAATCAGCCCCAGCATTTT.

This clone was recorded only once. This chain links TRBV7-8 with TRBJ2-7, with 8 bases fitting TRBD2. The ends lost 5 bases at V and 4 bases at J; junction bases unmatched: 28. CDR3 length: 21 amino acids. Per the germline V gene, CDR1 is SGHVS and CDR2 is FQNEAQ. CDR3 region: CASSPVVVAGKLRIGLYEQYF. The CDR3 nucleotides read TGTGCCAGCAGCCCGGTCGTGGTAGCGGGGAAACTACGTATCGGACTTTACGAGCAGTACTTC.

This chain uses TRBV5-1 with TRBJ1-1; tentatively, D is TRBD1 (5 bases). CDR1 is SGHRS and CDR2 is YFSETQ in the germline V gene. The CDR3 runs to 17 residues. Trimming left V 0 bases short and J 6 bases short, with 21 bases between. Here the CDR3 reads CASSLEGQGISSAEAFF. DNA of the CDR3: TGCGCCAGCAGCTTGGAAGGACAAGGGATTTCGAGTGCTGAAGCTTTCTTT.

A few counts support this clone. This chain connects TRBV11-3 to TRBJ2-5; TRBD1 matches 11 bases. The germline gives CDR1 SGHNT, CDR2 YENEEA. The CDR3 consists of 15 residues. J gave up 5 bases and V 5 bases, and 7 bases lay outside the gene matches. The CDR3 here is CASSRRTGGDETQYF. The CDR3 bases are TGTGCCAGCAGCCGAAGGACAGGGGGCGATGAGACCCAGTACTTC.

This sequence joins TRBV7-2 and TRBJ1-3, with a tentative D call TRBD1 (5 bases). The CDR3 is 15 residues long. V lost 1 base, J lost 4 bases, and 11 bases lay in between. The V gene's germline CDR1 is SGHTA and CDR2 FQGNSA. In DNA form, the CDR3 reads TGTGCCAGCAGCTTAGTGTACGGGGGGGGAAACACCATATATTTT. It encodes CASSLVYGGGNTIYF.

This clone has a single count. J is TRBJ2-7 and V is TRBV18, with 7 positions matching TRBD2. Trimming cost V 1 base and J 2 bases; bases outside gene matches: 5. This CDR3 is built from 15 residues. The germline CDR1 and CDR2 sequences are KGHSH and LQKENI. CDR3 in DNA: TGTGCCAGCTCACCACAATCGGGAGGTCCCTACGAGCAGTACTTC. Amino acid sequence: CASSPQSGGPYEQYF.

The genes are TRBV19 and TRBJ1-5, with D possibly matching TRBD1 (5 bases). V was cut by 5 bases and J by 5 bases, with 7 bases left in between. The CDR3 length is 12 residues. The germline V gene has CDR1 LNHDA and CDR2 SQIVND (reference sequence). CDR3 DNA: TGTGCCAGTAGTTCCAGGGATCAGCCCCAGCATTTT. Protein sequence: CASSSRDQPQHF.